The entry below gives a single T cell receptor beta chain sequence along with its context. These data are taken from a study of technical replicates of blood from a few donors. The method was immunoSEQ multiplex PCR; TCRdb's version includes in-frame clones alone and lacks a portion of them. The sample yields about 68,000 clones, 95% to 98% seen once. Germline CDR1 SGHDN, CDR2 FVKESK. The CDR3 contains 14 residues. V was cut by 5 bases and J by 4 bases, with 14 bases left in between. The chain recombines TRBV14 with TRBJ1-1; D possibly corresponds to TRBD1 (5 bases). The material sequenced was T cells isolated from PBMCs. The receptor comes from a human donor in good health. CDR3 sequence (DNA): TGTGCCAGCAGCGGGGATCCTAGGGGCACTGAAGCTTTCTTT. Translating it yields CASSGDPRGTEAFF.